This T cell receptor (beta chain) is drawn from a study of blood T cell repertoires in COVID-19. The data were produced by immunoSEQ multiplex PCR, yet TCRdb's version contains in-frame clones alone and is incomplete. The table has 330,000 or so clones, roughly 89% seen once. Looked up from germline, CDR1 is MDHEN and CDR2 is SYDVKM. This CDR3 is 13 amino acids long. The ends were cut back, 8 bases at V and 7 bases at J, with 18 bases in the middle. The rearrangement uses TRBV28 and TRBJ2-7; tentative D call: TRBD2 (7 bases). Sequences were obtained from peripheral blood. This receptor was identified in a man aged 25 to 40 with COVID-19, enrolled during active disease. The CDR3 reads CASSLRGGREQYF. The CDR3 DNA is TGTGCCAGCTCCCTAAGGGGGGGCCGAGAGCAGTACTTC.